The T cell receptor (beta chain) under discussion was sequenced for a study of PD-1 blockade in classical Hodgkin lymphoma. Trimming pared 0 bases from V and 0 bases from J, leaving 12 bases between. CDR3 length equals 17 residues. Looked up from germline, CDR1 is LNHDA and CDR2 is SQIVND (reference sequence). A few counts support this clone. Produced via immunoSEQ multiplex PCR; TCRdb's table is partial and in-frame only. Altogether 95,000 to 100,000 clones are present, approximately 90% being singletons, with the ten largest covering about 6.1%. After autologous stem cell transplantation all patients relapsed, and prior brentuximab vedotin exposure differed between cohorts.

Source: peripheral blood mononuclear cells (PBMCs), taken before the second cycle of nivolumab. The genes are TRBV19 and TRBJ1-5; tentative D call: TRBD1 (6 bases). This TCR was recovered from a human donor with classical Hodgkin lymphoma. The CDR3 protein is CASSIESGTYSNQPQHF. In DNA, the CDR3 is TGTGCCAGTAGTATAGAATCGGGGACATATAGCAATCAGCCCCAGCATTTT.